A single sample gave rise to the 3 T cell receptor beta chains below, sequenced in a study of shared clonotypes between healthy human individuals. CD45RO-negative CD8 cells positively selected for CCR7 made up the naive population, which excluded terminally differentiated effector memory CD45RA+ cells. This table comes from immunoSEQ multiplex PCR, and its TCRdb copy is limited to in-frame clones, with some not included. The table shows roughly 2.1 million clones, with more than 85% occurring only once. Sequenced input: naive CD8+ T cells from PBMCs. The receptors here all came from a man aged 18 to 35 in good health. Some clones in this sample may be carry-over from other donors' samples.

The chain links TRBV6-1 to TRBJ2-7, with D perhaps matching TRBD2 (6 bases). Germline-derived CDR1 and CDR2 are MNHNS and SASEGT. V dropped 2 bases and J dropped 5 bases, with 13 bases sitting between them. This CDR3 region has 14 residues. In nucleotides, the CDR3 is TGTGCCAGCAGTGAATCTTGGAGGGGCCACGAGCAGTACTTC. It translates to CASSESWRGHEQYF.

As for this clone: At one end, the junction sequence differs from germline, possibly due to a read error. J is TRBJ1-2 and V is TRBV7-9, with D unclear. Germline CDR1 and CDR2: SEHNR and FQNEAQ (reference sequence). The CDR3 sequence is 12 residues long. CDR3 nucleotide sequence: TGTGCCAGCACCTTAGTCGGGGATGGCTACACCTTC. It encodes CASTLVGDGYTF.

The chain couples TRBV6-7 to TRBJ2-3; D assignment may be TRBD1 or TRBD2 (6 bases each). TRBV6-7 is recorded as an ORF, its role being uncertain. The CDR3 has 15 residues. Trimming cost V 6 bases and J 2 bases, with 15 bases left between them. DNA for the CDR3: TGTGCCAGCAGGCAGGATCCGGGGGCCACAGATACGCAGTATTTT. Amino acid sequence: CASRQDPGATDTQYF.